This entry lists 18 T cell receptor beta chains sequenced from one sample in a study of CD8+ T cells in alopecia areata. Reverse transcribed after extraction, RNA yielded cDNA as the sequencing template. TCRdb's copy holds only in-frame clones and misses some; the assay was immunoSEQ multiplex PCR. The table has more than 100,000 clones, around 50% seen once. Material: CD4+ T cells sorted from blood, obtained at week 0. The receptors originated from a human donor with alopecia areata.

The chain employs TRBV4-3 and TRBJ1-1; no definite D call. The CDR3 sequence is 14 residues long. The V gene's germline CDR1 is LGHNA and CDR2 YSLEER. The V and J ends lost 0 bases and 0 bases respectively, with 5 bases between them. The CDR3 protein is CASSQERVNTEAFF. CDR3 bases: TGCGCCAGCAGCCAAGAAAGGGTGAACACTGAAGCTTTCTTT.

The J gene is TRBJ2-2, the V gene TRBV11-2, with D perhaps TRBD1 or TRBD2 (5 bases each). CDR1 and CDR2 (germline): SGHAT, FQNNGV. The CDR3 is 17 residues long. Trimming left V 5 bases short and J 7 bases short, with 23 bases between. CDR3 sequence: CASSPSGRGVARGELFF. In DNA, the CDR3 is TGTGCCAGCAGCCCATCGGGGAGAGGGGTCGCACGCGGGGAGCTGTTTTTT.

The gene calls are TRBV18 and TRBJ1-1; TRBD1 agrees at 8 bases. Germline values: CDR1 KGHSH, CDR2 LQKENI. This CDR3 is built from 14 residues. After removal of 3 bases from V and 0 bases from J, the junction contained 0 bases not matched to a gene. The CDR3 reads CASSPDRVNTEAFF. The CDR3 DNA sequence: TGTGCCAGCTCACCGGACAGGGTGAACACTGAAGCTTTCTTT.

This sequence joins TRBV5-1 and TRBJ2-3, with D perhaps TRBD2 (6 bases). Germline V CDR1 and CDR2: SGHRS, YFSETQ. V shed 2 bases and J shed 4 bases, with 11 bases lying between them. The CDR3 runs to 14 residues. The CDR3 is CASSFRGYPDTQYF. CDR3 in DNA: TGCGCCAGCAGCTTTCGGGGGTACCCAGATACGCAGTATTTT.

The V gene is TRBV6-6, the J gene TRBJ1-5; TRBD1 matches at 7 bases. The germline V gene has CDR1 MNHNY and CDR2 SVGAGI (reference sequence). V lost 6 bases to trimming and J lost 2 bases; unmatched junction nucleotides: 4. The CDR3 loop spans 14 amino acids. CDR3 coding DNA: TGTGCCAGCAGCCGCGGACAGGGCAATCAGCCCCAGCATTTT. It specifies CASSRGQGNQPQHF.

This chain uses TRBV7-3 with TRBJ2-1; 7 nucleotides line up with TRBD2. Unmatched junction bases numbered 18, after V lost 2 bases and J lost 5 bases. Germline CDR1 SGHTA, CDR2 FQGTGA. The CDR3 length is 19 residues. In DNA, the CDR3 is TGTGCCAGCAGCTTAGGGGCCCGGGGCGGGAGATACCTCAACAATGAGCAGTTCTTC. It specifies CASSLGARGGRYLNNEQFF.

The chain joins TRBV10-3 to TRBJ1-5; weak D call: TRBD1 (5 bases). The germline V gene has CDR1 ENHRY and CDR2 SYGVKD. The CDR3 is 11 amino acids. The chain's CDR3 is CHIGTGQPQHF. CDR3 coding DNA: TGTCATATAGGGACGGGCCAGCCCCAGCATTTT.

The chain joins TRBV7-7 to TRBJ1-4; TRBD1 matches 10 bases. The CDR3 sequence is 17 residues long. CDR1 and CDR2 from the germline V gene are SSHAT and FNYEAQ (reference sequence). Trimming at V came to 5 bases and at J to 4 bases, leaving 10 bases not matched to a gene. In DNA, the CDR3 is TGTGCCAGCAGCGCAGGGACAGGGGTGTCCCTTAATGAAAAACTGTTTTTT. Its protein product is CASSAGTGVSLNEKLFF. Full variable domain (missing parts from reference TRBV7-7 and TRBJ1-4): GAGVSQSPRYKVTKRGQDVTLRCDPISSHATLYWYQQALGQGPEFLTYFNYEAQPDKSGLPSDRFSAERPEGSISTLTIQRTEQRDSAMYRCASSAGTGVSLNEKLFFGSGTQLSVL.

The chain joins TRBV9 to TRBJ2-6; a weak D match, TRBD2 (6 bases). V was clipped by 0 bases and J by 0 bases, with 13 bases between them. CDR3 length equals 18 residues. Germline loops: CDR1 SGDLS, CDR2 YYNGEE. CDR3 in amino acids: CASSVVLGGTSGANVLTF. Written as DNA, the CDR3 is TGTGCCAGCAGCGTAGTGCTAGGAGGGACCTCTGGGGCCAACGTCCTGACTTTC.

The chain's CDR3 is CASSLVGWGTGAYNEQFF. The DNA of the CDR3 is TGCGCCAGCAGCTTGGTAGGTTGGGGGACAGGGGCCTACAATGAGCAGTTCTTC. The gene calls are TRBV5-1 and TRBJ2-1, with TRBD1 matching 10 bases. The V gene end was trimmed by 0 bases and the J gene end by 2 bases; junction bases not matched to a gene: 8. This CDR3 has 18 residues. The germline V gene encodes CDR1 SGHRS and CDR2 YFSETQ.

CDR3 protein: CASTPLRGQGVRANYGYTF. CDR3 DNA: TGTGCCAGCACTCCTCTTAGGGGACAGGGGGTGCGAGCTAACTATGGCTACACCTTC. The chain carries TRBV27 and TRBJ1-2; 11 bases match TRBD1. Looked up from germline, CDR1 is MNHEY and CDR2 is SMNVEV (reference sequence). The CDR3 covers 19 residues. J gave up 0 bases and V 7 bases, and 16 bases lay outside the gene matches.

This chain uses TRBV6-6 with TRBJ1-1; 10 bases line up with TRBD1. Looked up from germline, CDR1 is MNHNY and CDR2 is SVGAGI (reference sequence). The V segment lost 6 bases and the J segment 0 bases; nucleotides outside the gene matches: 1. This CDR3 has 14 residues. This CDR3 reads CASRGQGLNTEAFF. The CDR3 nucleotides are TGTGCCAGCAGGGGACAGGGGTTGAACACTGAAGCTTTCTTT.

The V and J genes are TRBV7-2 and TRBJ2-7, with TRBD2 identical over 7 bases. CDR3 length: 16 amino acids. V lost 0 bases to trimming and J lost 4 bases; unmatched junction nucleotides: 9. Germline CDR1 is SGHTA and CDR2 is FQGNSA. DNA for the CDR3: TGTGCCAGCAGCTTAGCGGGAGGGCTAAAAACTTACGAGCAGTACTTC. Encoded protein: CASSLAGGLKTYEQYF.

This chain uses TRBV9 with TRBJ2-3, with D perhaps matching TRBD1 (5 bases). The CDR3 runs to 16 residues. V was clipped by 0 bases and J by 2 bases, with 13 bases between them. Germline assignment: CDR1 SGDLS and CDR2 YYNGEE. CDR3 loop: CASSVDVGVTTDTQYF. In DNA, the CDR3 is TGTGCCAGCAGCGTAGATGTAGGGGTGACCACAGATACGCAGTATTTT.

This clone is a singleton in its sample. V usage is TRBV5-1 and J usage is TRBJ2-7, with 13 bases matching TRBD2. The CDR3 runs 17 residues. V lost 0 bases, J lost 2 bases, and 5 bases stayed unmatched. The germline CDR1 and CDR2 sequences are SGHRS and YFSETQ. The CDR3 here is CASSLAFGLAGAYEQYF. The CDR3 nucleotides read TGCGCCAGCAGCTTGGCATTCGGACTAGCGGGAGCCTACGAGCAGTACTTC. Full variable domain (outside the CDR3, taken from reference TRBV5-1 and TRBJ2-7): KAGVTQTPRYLIKTRGQQVTLSCSPISGHRSVSWYQQTPGQGLQFLFEYFSETQRNKGNFPGRFSGRQFSNSRSEMNVSTLELGDSALYLCASSLAFGLAGAYEQYFGPGTRLTVT.

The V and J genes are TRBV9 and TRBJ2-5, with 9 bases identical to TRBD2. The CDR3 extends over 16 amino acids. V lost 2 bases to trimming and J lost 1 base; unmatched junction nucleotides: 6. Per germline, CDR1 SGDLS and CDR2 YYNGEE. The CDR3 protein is CASSVYSGSTQETQYF. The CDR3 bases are TGTGCCAGCAGCGTCTATAGCGGGAGTACCCAAGAGACCCAGTACTTC.

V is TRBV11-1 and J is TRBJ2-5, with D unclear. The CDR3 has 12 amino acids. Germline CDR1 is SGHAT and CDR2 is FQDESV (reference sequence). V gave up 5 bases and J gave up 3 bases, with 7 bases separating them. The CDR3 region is CASSPQEETQYF. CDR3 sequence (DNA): TGTGCCAGCAGCCCCCAGGAAGAGACCCAGTACTTC.

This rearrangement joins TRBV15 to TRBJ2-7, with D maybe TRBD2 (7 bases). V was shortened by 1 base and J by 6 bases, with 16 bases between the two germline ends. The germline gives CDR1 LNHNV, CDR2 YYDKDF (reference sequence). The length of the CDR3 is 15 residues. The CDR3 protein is CATSRVRGPAAEQYF. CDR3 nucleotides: TGTGCCACCAGCAGAGTGCGGGGGCCCGCCGCCGAGCAGTACTTC.